This is a list of T cell receptor beta chains from one sample in a study of regulatory T cells in long-lasting Graves disease. TCRdb fed the multiplex PCR reads into MiXCR, producing one record per CDR3 protein. The sample has approximately 690,000 distinct CDR3 sequences, about 30% seen once. Sequenced here: peripheral blood mononuclear cells (PBMCs), sampled when the disease was refractory, from a patient treated with antithyroid drugs. Every receptor here comes from a female donor with Graves disease. Both conserved end residues are part of each CDR3. A D gene is named only where the DNA matches it firmly. Not every row has a clone size; where given, it reads once, few, many or a size class.

cdr3_nt cdr3_aa cdr3_length j_call d_call v_call clone_size
TGTGCCAGCAGCTTATGGGGGAAGAACACTGAAGCTTTCTTT CASSLWGKNTEAFF 14 TRBJ1-1 - TRBV7-2 -
TGTGCCAGCAGAAACGCGGGAGGGTCCTACGAGCAGTACTTC CASRNAGGSYEQYF 14 TRBJ2-7 TRBD2 TRBV27 few
TGTGCCACCAGTGATCCCCCAACTACAGGGCACTTCGGAGGCTACACCTTC CATSDPPTTGHFGGYTF 17 TRBJ1-2 - TRBV24-1 -
TGTGCCAGCAGCGAGGGGGCGGGACAGCAAGAGACCCAGTACTTC CASSEGAGQQETQYF 15 TRBJ2-5 - TRBV9 -
TGTGCCAGCAGCGACTCAATCGGGAACACTGAAGCTTTCTTT CASSDSIGNTEAFF 14 TRBJ1-1 - TRBV7-6 few
TGTGCCAGCAGTGCCAGGAATATGAACACTGAAGCTTTCTTT CASSARNMNTEAFF 14 TRBJ1-1 - TRBV6-1 -
TGTGCCATCAGTGAGTCGCAACTAACGGAGACCTTCCAAGAGACCCAGTACTTC CAISESQLTETFQETQYF 18 TRBJ2-5 - TRBV10-3 -
TGTGCCAGCAGTGAAACAGCCCGCTCTGGAAACACCATATATTTT CASSETARSGNTIYF 15 TRBJ1-3 - TRBV6-1 -
TGTGCTAGTGGTTTGTCCATGGACCGCAAACAAGAGACCCAGTACTTC CASGLSMDRKQETQYF 16 TRBJ2-5 - TRBV12-5 -
TGTGCCAGTAGAGATTCCGGGACAGGGAGGCAGCCCCAGCATTTT CASRDSGTGRQPQHF 15 TRBJ1-5 TRBD1 TRBV19 few
TGTGCCAGCAGTTTTTACCCCACTAACTATGGCTACACCTTC CASSFYPTNYGYTF 14 TRBJ1-2 - TRBV28 few
TGCGCCAGCAGCTTGTTGGACAATAGGGCCTTTGAAAAACTGTTTTTT CASSLLDNRAFEKLFF 16 TRBJ1-4 - TRBV5-1 -
TGTGCCAGCGTCCCCGACAGGTACACAGATACGCAGTATTTT CASVPDRYTDTQYF 14 TRBJ2-3 - TRBV12-3/TRBV12-4 -
TGTGCCAGCGATTTGGTGGGGGGCGTAGGGACTGAAGCTTTCTTT CASDLVGGVGTEAFF 15 TRBJ1-1 - TRBV12-3/TRBV12-4 many
TGTGCCAGCAGCTTAGCTCTGACAGGGAGGTATTCCACTGAAGCTTTCTTT CASSLALTGRYSTEAFF 17 TRBJ1-1 TRBD1 TRBV7-6 few
TGTGCCAGCAGCCAGGGACTATTCGGCACCGGGGAGCTGTTTTTT CASSQGLFGTGELFF 15 TRBJ2-2 TRBD2 TRBV3-1 -
TGTGCCAGCAGCTTAGCGCTGGGGCAGGGTGGAGAGGCCCAGTACTTC CASSLALGQGGEAQYF 16 TRBJ2-5 - TRBV7-7 -
TGTGCCAGCACAGCCCGGACAGGGTTGTACGAGCAGTACTTC CASTARTGLYEQYF 14 TRBJ2-7 TRBD1 TRBV9 -
TGTGCCATCAGAGCAGGGGCTGATGAAGCTTTCTTT CAIRAGADEAFF 12 TRBJ1-1 - TRBV10-3 -
TGTGCCAGCAGTTTGGTCACAGGGGGCGCACGGTCACCCCTCCACTTT CASSLVTGGARSPLHF 16 TRBJ1-6 TRBD1 TRBV28 -
TGTGCCAGCAGCCAGGGGAGGAATTCTGGAAACACCATATATTTT CASSQGRNSGNTIYF 15 TRBJ1-3 - TRBV12-3/TRBV12-4 many
TGTGCCAGCAGCGCATACGTGGGGACAGGGGTTCCCGGGGAGCTGTTTTTT CASSAYVGTGVPGELFF 17 TRBJ2-2 TRBD1 TRBV7-3 -
TGTGCCAGCAGGCCGTACAGGGACATGAACACTGAAGCTTTCTTT CASRPYRDMNTEAFF 15 TRBJ1-1 - TRBV28 many
TGCAGTGTTGGGCCCGGGGGATGGGAGACTGAAGCTTTCTTT CSVGPGGWETEAFF 14 TRBJ1-1 - TRBV20-1 few
TGCGCCAGCAGCCAAGCCCGACAGGGACAATATAACTATGGCTACACCTTC CASSQARQGQYNYGYTF 17 TRBJ1-2 TRBD1 TRBV4-1 few
TGTGCCAGCAGCGTGGGCGGGTTCTACGAGCAGTACTTC CASSVGGFYEQYF 13 TRBJ2-7 - TRBV9 -
TGTGCCAGCAGTCTTAGGAACAATCAGCCCCAGCATTTT CASSLRNNQPQHF 13 TRBJ1-5 - TRBV6-1 -
TGCAGCGTTGAAAAGCGGGTGGGCTCCTACGAGCAGTACTTC CSVEKRVGSYEQYF 14 TRBJ2-7 - TRBV29-1 few
TGTGCCAGCAGCTTAAGGACAGACGGTCATGGCTACACCTTC CASSLRTDGHGYTF 14 TRBJ1-2 - TRBV11-2 few
TGTGCCAGCAGTTTAAAATGGGAGGGGGCTGGCGCCTATGGCTACACCTTC CASSLKWEGAGAYGYTF 17 TRBJ1-2 TRBD1 TRBV28 -
TGTGCCAGCAGTTTTAGAGGGCAGATCAATCAGCCCCAGCATTTT CASSFRGQINQPQHF 15 TRBJ1-5 - TRBV12-3/TRBV12-4 few
TGTGCCAGCAGCCAAGATCGGGCGGGAACAGAGACCCAGTACTTC CASSQDRAGTETQYF 15 TRBJ2-5 - TRBV11-3 -
TGTGCCTGGAGTACCCGTTTAAGCACTGAAGCTTTCTTT CAWSTRLSTEAFF 13 TRBJ1-1 - TRBV30 -
TGCAGCGTCGGACAGGCCCTTACTTCCTTC CSVGQALTSF 10 TRBJ1-2 TRBD1 TRBV29-1 -
TGTGCCAGCAGCTTAGACCTCCGGGGCCGGGGATCACCCCTCCACTTT CASSLDLRGRGSPLHF 16 TRBJ1-6 - TRBV11-2 few
TGTGCCAGTAGTAGGGGACAGGGGGGCAAGACCCAGTACTTC CASSRGQGGKTQYF 14 TRBJ2-5 TRBD1 TRBV19 few
TGTGCCAGCAGTTACTCGTTCGGGGCAGCTAATGAAAAACTGTTTTTT CASSYSFGAANEKLFF 16 TRBJ1-4 - TRBV6-2/TRBV6-3 few
TGCAGTGCTGGTAACGACAGGGGAAGGTACTTC CSAGNDRGRYF 11 TRBJ2-4 TRBD1 TRBV20-1 -
TGTGCCAGCAGGAGGGTGGCTGATAATAGCAATCAGCCCCAGCATTTT CASRRVADNSNQPQHF 16 TRBJ1-5 - TRBV6-1 -
TGTGCCAGCAGCCTTGACAGGACCTACACTGAAGCTTTCTTT CASSLDRTYTEAFF 14 TRBJ1-1 - TRBV2 many
TGTGCCAGCAGCGCGGGACAGTCAAATGAAAAACTGTTTTTT CASSAGQSNEKLFF 14 TRBJ1-4 TRBD1 TRBV9 few
TGCAGTGTAAGACTAGCGGGAGCCTACGAGCAGTACTTC CSVRLAGAYEQYF 13 TRBJ2-7 TRBD2 TRBV20-1 many
TGCGCCAGCAGCTTGGTCGTGGCGGATAATTCACCCCTCCACTTT CASSLVVADNSPLHF 15 TRBJ1-6 - TRBV5-1 -
TGTGCCAGCAGCCCCAAGGGGGCAAGGATGAACACCGGGGAGCTGTTTTTT CASSPKGARMNTGELFF 17 TRBJ2-2 TRBD1 TRBV7-6 -
TGTGCCAGCAGTTACCCCGTCGGGGGGAGGACCTACAATGAGCAGTTCTTC CASSYPVGGRTYNEQFF 17 TRBJ2-1 TRBD2 TRBV6-5 -
TGCAGCGTTGAAGATCTGGGGGGCCACTCTGGAAACACCATATATTTT CSVEDLGGHSGNTIYF 16 TRBJ1-3 - TRBV29-1 -
TGTGCCAGCAGCTCTGGAGGGACGGGAGAGACCCAGTACTTC CASSSGGTGETQYF 14 TRBJ2-5 - TRBV11-2 -
TGTGCCAGCAGCCAAGAGGACAGGAAGAACACTGAAGCTTTCTTT CASSQEDRKNTEAFF 15 TRBJ1-1 TRBD1 TRBV3-1 few